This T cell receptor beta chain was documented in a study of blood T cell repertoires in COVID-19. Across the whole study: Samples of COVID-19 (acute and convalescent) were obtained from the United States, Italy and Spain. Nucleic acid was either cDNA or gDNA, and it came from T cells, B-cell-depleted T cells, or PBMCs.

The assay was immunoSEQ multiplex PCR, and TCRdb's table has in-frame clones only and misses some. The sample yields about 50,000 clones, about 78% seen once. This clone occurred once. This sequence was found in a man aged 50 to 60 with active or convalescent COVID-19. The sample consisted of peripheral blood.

The chain's CDR3 is CAWSVGRGFTIYF. As DNA, the CDR3 is TGTGCCTGGAGTGTAGGTAGAGGGTTCACCATATATTTT. The V call is TRBV30, the J call TRBJ1-3; D ambiguous. Per the germline V gene, CDR1 is GTSNPN and CDR2 is SVGIG (reference sequence). V lost 0 bases and J lost 9, with 12 bases in between. This CDR3 has 13 residues.